These 23 T cell receptor beta chains originate from one sample sequenced in a study of T cells after yellow fever vaccination. TCRdb re-analysed the 5' RACE reads in MiXCR, keeping a single row per CDR3 protein. The profile covers some 220,000 distinct CDR3 sequences, with 3% to 4% appearing a single time and under 3.5% taken by the ten largest. Sample: CD4+ T cells sorted from PBMCs, taken 10 days after the yellow fever booster vaccination. The receptor source for this set is a man aged 18 to 30 who received the YFV17D yellow fever vaccine.

This clonotype was detected many times. The chain recombines TRBV12-3 or TRBV12-4 with TRBJ2-1; 8 bases fit TRBD2. The CDR3 sequence is 16 residues long. V was pared by 3 bases and J by 0 bases, with 4 bases of the junction left unmatched. CDR3: CASSFWSGGSYNEQFF. In nucleotides, the CDR3 is TGTGCCAGCAGTTTCTGGAGCGGGGGCTCCTACAATGAGCAGTTCTTC.

This clonotype was observed at least ten times. The chain is built from TRBV6-5 and TRBJ1-2; D not resolved. CDR3 length equals 14 residues. Between the trimmed V and J ends, which lost 7 bases and 1 base, there was a span of 13 bases. Per the germline V gene, CDR1 is MNHEY and CDR2 is SVGAGI. In nucleotides, the CDR3 is TGTGCCAGCAAAAGAGAGGAAAATAACTATGGCTACACCTTC. It translates to CASKREENNYGYTF.

This clonotype was seen ten or more times. V usage is TRBV4-2 and J usage is TRBJ2-1, with 7 bases matching TRBD1. Germline-derived CDR1 and CDR2 are LGHNA and YNFKEQ. V shed 1 base, J shed 0 bases, and the junction held 0 bases outside the gene matches. The length of the CDR3 is 15 residues. As DNA, the CDR3 is TGTGCCAGCAGCCAAGGACAGGGCTCCTACAATGAGCAGTTCTTC. As protein: CASSQGQGSYNEQFF.

This clonotype has only a few counts. CDR3 DNA: TGTGCCAGCAGCCGGACAGGGGCAGACAATGAGCAGTTCTTC. It specifies CASSRTGADNEQFF. V and J are TRBV7-3 and TRBJ2-1; 9 bases line up with TRBD1. Germline CDR1 reads SGHTA; CDR2 reads FQGTGA. The CDR3 sequence is 14 residues long. The V gene end was trimmed by 5 bases and the J gene end by 5 bases; junction bases not matched to a gene: 4.

This clonotype was recorded many times. The chain joins TRBV29-1 to TRBJ2-3; no definite D call. From germline, CDR1 is SQVTM and CDR2 ANQGSEA. The V gene lost 7 bases and the J gene lost 6 bases, with 14 bases spanning the gap. This CDR3 has 12 residues. The CDR3 nucleotides are TGCAGCGGGGCGTCAGCCGGGGATACGCAGTATTTT. Protein product: CSGASAGDTQYF.

The V gene is TRBV4-3, the J gene TRBJ2-3; D is possibly TRBD2 (7 bases). This CDR3 contains 16 residues. V dropped 4 bases and J dropped 5 bases, with 19 bases sitting between them. CDR1 is LGHNA, CDR2 YSLEER, per germline. Written as DNA, the CDR3 is TGCGCCAGCAGCCCGGGGAAGGGGGGGCCGGGAGATACGCAGTATTTT. This codes for CASSPGKGGPGDTQYF.

This clonotype was picked up many times. V gene TRBV7-2 combines with J gene TRBJ2-3; no clear D. The germline V and J ends were trimmed by 6 bases and 2 bases, with 9 bases remaining between them. This CDR3 is built from 13 residues. The germline gives CDR1 SGHTA, CDR2 FQGNSA. CDR3 residues: CASSLTYTDTQYF. The CDR3 coding sequence is TGTGCCAGCAGTTTGACTTACACAGATACGCAGTATTTT.

In this sample, this clonotype turned up many times. The chain is built from TRBV12-3 or TRBV12-4 and TRBJ1-1; no firm D call. V lost 1 base, J lost 4 bases, and 10 bases lay in between. The CDR3 totals 14 residues. CDR3 protein: CASSLVPPGTEAFF. CDR3 nucleotides: TGTGCCAGCAGTTTAGTTCCGCCGGGCACTGAAGCTTTCTTT.

This clonotype was counted ten times or more. The chain joins TRBV7-2 to TRBJ2-4, with D tentatively TRBD2 (5 bases). Trimming shortened V by 3 bases and J by 0 bases, and 9 bases separated the two germline ends. CDR1 and CDR2 (germline): SGHTA, FQGNSA. This CDR3 is built from 15 residues. The CDR3, as DNA: TGTGCCAGCAGCTTCGCGGGTGTAGCCAAAAACATTCAGTACTTC. As protein: CASSFAGVAKNIQYF.

Only a few counts were recorded for this clonotype. This sequence joins TRBV3-1 and TRBJ2-1, with 7 bases matching TRBD2. Germline CDR1 reads LGHDT; CDR2 reads YNNKEL (reference sequence). V lost 0 bases and J lost 1; bases outside the gene matches: 9. The CDR3 sequence is 18 residues long. As DNA, the CDR3 is TGTGCCAGCAGCCAAGATAGGGCTAGCGGAAATTCCTACAATGAGCAGTTCTTC. This gives the protein CASSQDRASGNSYNEQFF.

This clonotype was counted many times. V and J are TRBV5-5 and TRBJ2-7, with D unclear. V was shortened by 1 base and J by 4 bases, with 6 bases between the two germline ends. CDR1 SGHKS and CDR2 YYEKEE come from the germline V gene (reference sequence). The CDR3 is 12 residues long. The CDR3 sequence: CASSLTVYEQYF. CDR3 nucleotides: TGTGCCAGCAGCTTGACTGTATACGAGCAGTACTTC. The full variable domain, its missing parts supplied by reference TRBV5-5 and TRBJ2-7, is DAGVTQSPTHLIKTRGQQVTLRCSPISGHKSVSWYQQVLGQGPQFIFQYYEKEERGRGNFPDRFSARQFPNYSSELNVNALLLGDSALYLCASSLTVYEQYFGPGTRLTVT.

The chain is built from TRBV6-5 and TRBJ2-5; 12 bases fit TRBD2. The ends lost 4 bases at V and 2 bases at J; junction bases unmatched: 5. Germline values: CDR1 MNHEY, CDR2 SVGAGI. The CDR3 covers 16 residues. The CDR3 DNA reads as TGTGCCAGCAGTTGGGGACTAGCGGGCCTACAAGAGACCCAGTACTTC. It is translated as CASSWGLAGLQETQYF.

The rearrangement joins TRBV18 to TRBJ2-5, with D perhaps matching TRBD1 or TRBD2 (5 bases each). In germline, CDR1 is KGHSH, CDR2 LQKENI. The CDR3 runs to 13 residues. Between the trimmed V and J ends, which lost 6 bases and 3 bases, there was a span of 11 bases. CDR3 nucleotide sequence: TGTGCCAGCTCCCGGGGCGAAGAAGAGACCCAGTACTTC. Translating gives CASSRGEEETQYF.

This clonotype was detected ten times or more. The J gene is TRBJ2-1, the V gene TRBV29-1; D is undetermined. V dropped 3 bases and J dropped 0 bases, with 6 bases sitting between them. The length of the CDR3 is 13 residues. Germline V gene data show CDR1 as SQVTM and CDR2 as ANQGSEA. CDR3 sequence (DNA): TGCAGCGTTGAGCGACACTCCTACAATGAGCAGTTCTTC. Its protein is CSVERHSYNEQFF.

The sample holds a few counts of this clonotype. This sequence joins TRBV14 and TRBJ1-2; D unclear. V was trimmed by 0 bases and J by 0 bases, leaving 11 bases between them. The CDR3 runs 16 residues. Germline V gene lookup returns CDR1 SGHDN and CDR2 FVKESK. CDR3 bases: TGTGCCAGCAGCCAAGATAGGCAGCTAGCTAACTATGGCTACACCTTC. This encodes CASSQDRQLANYGYTF.

This clonotype was seen a few times. This sequence joins TRBV28 and TRBJ2-3, with 8 bases that match TRBD1. This CDR3 has 15 residues. V shed 5 bases, J shed 4 bases, and the junction held 8 bases outside the gene matches. The germline V gene encodes CDR1 MDHEN and CDR2 SYDVKM. CDR3 DNA sequence: TGTGCCAGCAGTCCCGGACAGGGTTTTGCAGATACGCAGTATTTT. It codes for CASSPGQGFADTQYF.

Ten or more counts support this clonotype. This chain joins TRBV11-3 and TRBJ2-7; D may be TRBD1 (5 bases). This CDR3 has 13 residues. Looked up from germline, CDR1 is SGHNT and CDR2 is YENEEA. V gave up 1 base and J gave up 3 bases, with 7 bases separating them. The CDR3 region has the DNA TGTGCCAGCAGCTTAGGACAGAACTACGAGCAGTACGTC. Translated, it gives CASSLGQNYEQYV.

This clonotype was observed many times. The gene calls are TRBV2 and TRBJ2-2, with TRBD1 matching over 8 bases. V shed 6 bases, J shed 0 bases, and the junction held 3 bases outside the gene matches. Germline loops: CDR1 SNHLY, CDR2 FYNNEI. The CDR3 consists of 15 residues. This chain's CDR3 is CASSRTGTNTGELFF. In DNA form, the CDR3 reads TGTGCCAGCAGCAGGACAGGGACGAACACCGGGGAGCTGTTTTTT. The variable domain in full, completed from reference TRBV2 and TRBJ2-2, reads EPEVTQTPSHQVTQMGQEVILRCVPISNHLYFYWYRQILGQKVEFLVSFYNNEISEKSEIFDDQFSVERPDGSNFTLKIRSTKLEDSAMYFCASSRTGTNTGELFFGEGSRLTVL.

This clonotype has a count of ten or more. This chain uses TRBV12-3 or TRBV12-4 with TRBJ2-2; D is unresolved. This CDR3 is built from 14 residues. V was pared by 7 bases and J by 0 bases, with 9 bases between. The CDR3 DNA reads TGTGCCAGCACCTTACACCCGAACACCGGGGAGCTGTTTTTT. Translating it yields CASTLHPNTGELFF.

This clonotype was seen at least ten times. The V call is TRBV28, the J call TRBJ1-5, with 9 nucleotides matching TRBD1. J was trimmed by 5 bases and V by 6 bases; bases with no gene match: 2. CDR3 length: 13 amino acids. The germline V gene has CDR1 MDHEN and CDR2 SYDVKM. CDR3 in DNA: TGTGCCAGCAGACAGGGGGCTGATCAGCCCCAGCATTTT. Amino acid sequence: CASRQGADQPQHF.

This rearrangement joins TRBV27 to TRBJ2-7, with TRBD2 identical over 13 bases. J was trimmed by 5 bases and V by 5 bases; bases with no gene match: 12. CDR1 and CDR2 (germline): MNHEY, SMNVEV (reference sequence). The CDR3 covers 17 residues. The CDR3, as DNA: TGTGCCAGCAGTCTCGGACTAGCGGGGGACGCCCCCCACGAGCAGTACTTC. This encodes CASSLGLAGDAPHEQYF.

Regarding this clonotype: Likely a read error: the CDR3 ends without its conserved phenylalanine or tryptophan. The chain uses TRBV24-1 and TRBJ2-5; 9 positions agree with TRBD1. The ends lost 6 bases at V and 5 bases at J; junction bases unmatched: 9. The CDR3 is made up of 15 amino acids. Germline-derived CDR1 and CDR2 are KGHDR and SFDVKD. The CDR3 reads CATSPGQGFAETQYY. The CDR3 region has the DNA TGTGCCACCAGTCCGGGACAGGGTTTCGCGGAGACCCAGTACTAC.

This clonotype has just a few counts. One junction end does not reproduce the germline sequence, and a read error may be involved. The V and J genes are TRBV5-1 and TRBJ2-1, with 7 bases fitting TRBD1. The CDR3 covers 13 residues. The germline gives CDR1 SGHRS, CDR2 YFSETQ. CDR3 sequence (DNA): TGCGCCAGCAGCTTGGGGCCAGGGGGTTTGCCCTCATTC. This gives the protein CASSLGPGGLPSF.